This TCR beta chain was observed in a study of CD8 T cells in ankylosing spondylitis (TCRdb year 2017). Study-wide context: T cell receptor beta repertoires were profiled in healthy donors and ankylosing spondylitis patients so that disease-linked TCR variants could be found. In total, the full study cohort was made up of about 110 healthy donors and about two dozen ankylosing spondylitis patients. Samples of peripheral blood were taken, and for ankylosing spondylitis patients, synovial fluid was collected as well.

The sequencer was an Illumina HiSeq 2500. Quantitative 5'-RACE with molecular barcodes was the method used to prepare the TCR beta libraries. Per the source publication's procedure: A new computational method based on a probabilistic model of VDJ rearrangement was used to identify disease-linked TCR variants. The raw public reads went through TCRdb reprocessing: fastp at Q25, MiXCR clone calling, in-frame beta chains kept. Each CDR3 protein appears once, grouped with its most common genes and DNA. The V and J calls were not made by the authors but by TCRdb's processing. This sample comprises about 750,000 distinct CDR3 sequences, around 20% of them detected only once. The ten largest make up around 20% of the sample. Reading the germline V gene (reference sequence) gives CDR1 SGHNT and CDR2 YYREEE. The CDR3 goes from the cysteine to the phenylalanine over 16 residues. CDR3 DNA is the only sequence kept; it has 48 bases, read in frame from the first base. V is cut by 1 base and J by 5 bases, and the space between the germline ends is 17 bases.

Beyond this particular receptor, the publication reports: The disease-linked clones had a CD8+ phenotype and were found at relatively low frequencies in peripheral blood. A TCR beta motif of several highly homologous amino acid variants appeared characteristic of blood from ankylosing spondylitis patients. Some motif variants were previously reported in synovial fluid and blood of reactive arthritis patients, suggesting common disease-initiation mechanisms. According to the report, matched synovial fluid samples from ankylosing spondylitis patients were significantly enriched for the disease-linked clones.

This clonotype has more than one count but fewer than ten. The antigen it binds to is not known. The record has no base qualities; no much larger clone is one base away. The chain employs TRBV5-4 and TRBJ2-3, with a tentative D gene TRBD1 over 6 matching bases. This sequence originates from a male donor with ankylosing spondylitis. Source material: blood, either unsorted or a sorted T cell fraction (not recorded which). In nucleotides, the sequence is TGTGCCAGCAGCTTGCTCTTAGGGGGAGTTCAAGATACGCAGTATTTT. It specifies CASSLLLGGVQDTQYF.